This record covers a single TCR beta chain. Its specificity is not known. Sequencing used immunoSEQ multiplex PCR; TCRdb keeps in-frame clones, though not all of them. The sample holds roughly 250,000 clones, approximately 95% seen once. The data were obtained in a study of T cell responses to AZD1222 COVID-19 vaccine. Whole-study results and caveats: The reported proportion of spike-specific TCRs targeting unmutated variant regions was nearly half.

Germline CDR1 is WSHSY and CDR2 is SAAADI. The CDR3 length is 13 residues. Trimming cost V 0 bases and J 9 bases, with 9 bases left between them. The specimen was peripheral blood, collected on day 0 of AZD1222 vaccination. This sequence was found in an adult in good health. The rearrangement joins TRBV10-2 to TRBJ1-5; D not resolved. CDR3: CASSESVVSPQHF. CDR3 in DNA: TGCGCCAGCAGTGAGTCGGTGGTATCGCCCCAGCATTTT.